The T cell receptor beta chain described here comes from a study of identifying expanded T cells in peripheral blood. Study-level findings and limits: Roughly two-week clone count variance significantly increased as total template count grew. Differentially abundant clones: roughly 1.3 between replicates, 16.4 at roughly 15 days, 19 to 20 at four.

TCRdb's table, derived via immunoSEQ multiplex PCR, lists solely in-frame clones and lacks some. In the table there are 55,000 to 60,000 clones, around nine tenths of which are singletons. Germline values: CDR1 SGHTA, CDR2 FQGNSA. The CDR3 is 17 amino acids. The V and J ends lost 3 bases and 0 bases respectively, with 15 bases between them. Healthy donors had no documented immune events, such as infections, while sampled. As to this clone: Its antigen is currently unknown.

The sample consisted of blood. The sequence came from a person aged 18 to 75 in good health. This chain connects TRBV7-2 to TRBJ1-5, with D hard to call. This CDR3 reads CASSFARGFGSNQPQHF. The CDR3 nucleotides are TGTGCCAGCAGCTTCGCGCGGGGTTTTGGTAGCAATCAGCCCCAGCATTTT.